Shown below are 2 T cell receptor beta chains from a single sample sequenced in a study of T-cell memory formation after mild COVID-19. Using its own MiXCR run on the 5' RACE reads, TCRdb lists one record per CDR3 protein. The table includes a few hundred thousand distinct CDR3 sequences, approximately 23% detected once. Sequencing used PBMCs or a T cell subset sorted from them (not recorded which). The receptors derive from an adult woman who had mild COVID-19 (a few samples of this study predate the infection). Cell type and time point are not known.

This clonotype was counted a few times. This sequence joins TRBV19 and TRBJ2-1; no firm D call. Trimming removed 3 bases from V and 4 bases from J, with 10 bases in between. CDR1 and CDR2 (germline): LNHDA, SQIVND (reference sequence). CDR3 size: 14 residues. The CDR3 DNA is TGTGCCAGTAGTATTCTAGACCAGTACAATGAGCAGTTCTTC. It is translated as CASSILDQYNEQFF.

The V call is TRBV7-2, the J call TRBJ1-1; 8 nucleotides match TRBD1. The V segment lost 2 bases and the J segment 5 bases; nucleotides outside the gene matches: 22. This CDR3 has 20 amino acids. In germline, CDR1 is SGHTA, CDR2 FQGNSA. DNA of the CDR3: TGTGCCAGCAGCTTAAACGGGTTTGGCAGGGGGCGAGTCGGTGAAACTGAAGCTTTCTTT. Translation gives CASSLNGFGRGRVGETEAFF.